These T cell receptor beta chains were read from a single sample in a study of blood T cell repertoires in COVID-19. TCRdb's copy holds only in-frame clones and misses some; the assay was immunoSEQ multiplex PCR. Of over 65,000 clones listed, around nine tenths are singletons. Material for sequencing was peripheral blood. All receptors derive from a woman older than 75 with acute or convalescent COVID-19. Both conserved end residues are part of each CDR3. Each record gives: clone size, J gene, D gene, V gene, CDR3 DNA, CDR3 protein. The D gene is left open where the match is weak. Not all rows give a size; the values are once, few, many and, for expanded clones, a class.

once | TRBJ1-1 | NA | TRBV2 | TGTGCCACCCAGTCTAGGCAGAGCATGAACACTGAAGCTTTCTTT | CATQSRQSMNTEAFF
NA | TRBJ2-6 | NA | TRBV19 | TGTGCCAGTACGGGACTTAGTGGGGCCAACGTCCTGACTTTC | CASTGLSGANVLTF
once | TRBJ1-1 | NA | TRBV7-3 | TGTGCCAGCAGCAACGACAGGAGTGAAGCTTTCTTT | CASSNDRSEAFF
NA | TRBJ2-3 | TRBD2 | TRBV9 | TGTGCCAGCAGCGCCCGCCCCGGGACTAGCGATAGCACAGATACGCAGTATTTT | CASSARPGTSDSTDTQYF
NA | TRBJ1-1 | NA | TRBV5-1 | TGCGCCAGCAGCGGCGAGATAGGGGACACTGAAGCTTTCTTT | CASSGEIGDTEAFF
NA | TRBJ1-4 | NA | TRBV5-1 | TGCGCCAGCCGTGTTTCGGGGGCAACTAATGAAAAACTGTTTTTT | CASRVSGATNEKLFF
NA | TRBJ2-1 | TRBD2 | TRBV7-3 | TGTGCCAGCAGCTTAACGGGTAGCGGGGAGCAGTTCTTC | CASSLTGSGEQFF
NA | TRBJ2-5 | NA | TRBV4-1 | TGCGCCAGCAGCCAAGACGGCCAAGAGACCCAGTACTTC | CASSQDGQETQYF
once | TRBJ1-5 | NA | TRBV7-8 | TGTGCCAGCAGCTTAGAGCGGGGACGGCAGCCCCAGCATTTT | CASSLERGRQPQHF
NA | TRBJ1-5 | NA | TRBV2 | TGTGCCAGCAGTGCCGAGGGGGGCAATCAGCCCCAGCATTTT | CASSAEGGNQPQHF
NA | TRBJ2-7 | NA | TRBV20-1 | TGCAGTGCTGCGACTAGTCACGAGCAGTACTTC | CSAATSHEQYF
NA | TRBJ2-7 | NA | TRBV7-6 | TGTGCCAGCAGCCCCGGAGGGGGGGTAATCGACGAGCAGTACTTC | CASSPGGGVIDEQYF
NA | TRBJ2-3 | TRBD2 | TRBV7-3 | TGTGCCAGCAGCTTCGCCCCTCAGGGGCGGGGGGCGACAGATACGCAGTATTTT | CASSFAPQGRGATDTQYF
NA | TRBJ1-2 | NA | TRBV19 | TGTGCCAGTAGTATAGGGCGCCGGGCGGGCTATGGCTACACCTTC | CASSIGRRAGYGYTF
once | TRBJ1-2 | TRBD1 | TRBV19 | TGTGCCAGTAGTACAGGGGGCAATTGGGTTGTCGGCTACACCTTC | CASSTGGNWVVGYTF
NA | TRBJ2-7 | NA | TRBV18 | TGTGCCAGCTCACCACCATACCTGGGAGGTTCCGAGCAGTACTTC | CASSPPYLGGSEQYF
NA | TRBJ2-2 | TRBD1 | TRBV18 | TGTGCCAGCTCACCAGTGACAGGGGGGACCGGGGAGCTGTTTTTT | CASSPVTGGTGELFF
NA | TRBJ1-6 | NA | TRBV20-1 | TGCAGTGCTAGTCCGGGGTCCTATAATTCACCCCTCCACTTT | CSASPGSYNSPLHF
NA | TRBJ1-1 | TRBD1 | TRBV18 | TGTGCCAGCTCAACAGGGACAGGGTCAGCTTTCTTT | CASSTGTGSAFF
NA | TRBJ2-5 | TRBD2 | TRBV12-3/TRBV12-4 | TGTGCCAGCAAAGCGGGGGGGAAAGAGACCCAGTACTTC | CASKAGGKETQYF
NA | TRBJ1-6 | NA | TRBV6-2/TRBV6-3 | TGTGCCAGCAGTTATGAGGGCTCGGGTTCACCCCTCCACTTT | CASSYEGSGSPLHF
NA | TRBJ2-3 | NA | TRBV6-4 | TGTGCCAGCAACCGGTTAGGCACAGATACGCAGTATTTT | CASNRLGTDTQYF
NA | TRBJ2-5 | TRBD1 | TRBV11-3 | TGTGCCAGCAGCTTAGGGGCAGGGGGCGTCAAGACCCAGTACTTC | CASSLGAGGVKTQYF
NA | TRBJ2-3 | TRBD1 | TRBV10-3 | TGTGCCATCAGTAAAGCGGGACAGGGTTCTACAGATACGCAGTATTTT | CAISKAGQGSTDTQYF
once | TRBJ1-5 | NA | TRBV4-1 | TGCGCCAGCAGCCAAGCTGCCGAGGGCAGGACCAATCAGCCCCAGCATTTT | CASSQAAEGRTNQPQHF
NA | TRBJ2-5 | NA | TRBV5-4 | TGTGCCAGCAGCTTGAGACTAGACCAAGAGACCCAGTACTTC | CASSLRLDQETQYF
NA | TRBJ2-2 | NA | TRBV24-1 | TGTGCCACCAGTGATTCGAAGACAGCGAACACCGGGGAGCTGTTTTTT | CATSDSKTANTGELFF
NA | TRBJ1-5 | NA | TRBV6-5 | TGTGCCAGCAGTTTTGCCGAGGGTCAGCCCCAGCATTTT | CASSFAEGQPQHF
NA | TRBJ1-2 | NA | TRBV3-1/TRBV3-2 | TGTGCCAGCAGCCAAAACAGGGTCTATGGCTACACCTTC | CASSQNRVYGYTF
NA | TRBJ2-3 | TRBD1 | TRBV5-6 | TGTGCCAGCAGCTCTCCGGGACAGGGCACAGATACGCAGTATTTT | CASSSPGQGTDTQYF
NA | TRBJ2-4 | TRBD1 | TRBV11-2 | TGTGCCAGCAGCTTAGGGGGGACAGAGAACATTCAGTACTTC | CASSLGGTENIQYF
NA | TRBJ1-5 | NA | TRBV7-9 | TGTGCCAGCAGCTTAGGAGGGATTGGCGCCAATCAGCCCCAGCATTTT | CASSLGGIGANQPQHF
NA | TRBJ2-7 | NA | TRBV3-1/TRBV3-2 | TGTGCCAGCAGCCGGGGGGTTTTGGACGAGCAGTACTTC | CASSRGVLDEQYF
NA | TRBJ2-7 | NA | TRBV5-3 | TGTGCCAGAAGCAAAGCAGGTGCCTACGAGCAGTACTTC | CARSKAGAYEQYF
few | TRBJ2-4 | NA | TRBV19 | TGTGCCAGCCTGTCCAGGGGGGACAAAAACATTCAGTACTTC | CASLSRGDKNIQYF
NA | TRBJ1-3 | NA | TRBV12-3/TRBV12-4 | TGTGCCAGCAGTCAGAGACAGGGAAACACCATATATTTT | CASSQRQGNTIYF
NA | TRBJ2-1 | TRBD1 | TRBV29-1 | TGCAGCGCCCCGCGTTTGGACAGGGTAAATGAGCAGTTCTTC | CSAPRLDRVNEQFF
NA | TRBJ1-2 | NA | TRBV9 | TGTGCCAGCAGCGCTAAATCTTATGGCTACACCTTC | CASSAKSYGYTF
NA | TRBJ2-4 | NA | TRBV5-4 | TGTGCCAGCAGCTTGGCGGGGGGCTTAAACATTCAGTACTTC | CASSLAGGLNIQYF
NA | TRBJ1-1 | NA | TRBV6-9 | TGTGCCAGCAGTTATCCCACTTACGAGAACACTGAAGCTTTCTTT | CASSYPTYENTEAFF
NA | TRBJ1-6 | TRBD1 | TRBV5-5 | TGTGCCAGCAGCTTGGTTGGAGTCCAGTCGGGACAGGGGGATTCACCCCTCCACTTT | CASSLVGVQSGQGDSPLHF
NA | TRBJ2-1 | TRBD2 | TRBV11-2 | TGTGCCAGCAGCGCGGAAGGGTTCGGGAGGAGCAAGCAGTTCTTC | CASSAEGFGRSKQFF